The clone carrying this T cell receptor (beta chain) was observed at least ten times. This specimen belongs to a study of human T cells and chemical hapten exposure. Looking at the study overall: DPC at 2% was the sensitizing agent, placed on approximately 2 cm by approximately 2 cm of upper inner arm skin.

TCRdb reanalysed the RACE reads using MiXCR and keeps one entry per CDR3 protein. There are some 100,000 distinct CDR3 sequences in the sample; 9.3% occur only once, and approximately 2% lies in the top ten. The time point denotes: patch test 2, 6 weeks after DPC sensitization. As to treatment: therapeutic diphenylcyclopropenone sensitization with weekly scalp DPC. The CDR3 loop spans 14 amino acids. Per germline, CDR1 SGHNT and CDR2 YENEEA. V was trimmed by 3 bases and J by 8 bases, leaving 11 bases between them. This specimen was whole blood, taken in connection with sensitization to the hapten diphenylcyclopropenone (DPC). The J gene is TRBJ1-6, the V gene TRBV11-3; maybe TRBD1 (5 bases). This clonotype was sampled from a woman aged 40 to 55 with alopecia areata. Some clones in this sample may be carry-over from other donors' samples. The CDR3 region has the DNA TGTGCCAGCAGCTTTACAGGAGAGGATTCACCCCTCCACTTT. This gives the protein CASSFTGEDSPLHF.